The source of this T cell receptor (beta chain) is a study of T cell responses to AZD1222 COVID-19 vaccine. Study findings and constraints: Repertoires were sampled only after the peak T cell response.

Sequenced by immunoSEQ multiplex PCR; TCRdb stores in-frame clones only, minus some. The data contain over 150,000 clones, roughly 92% of them singletons. The CDR3 has 16 residues. Germline assignment: CDR1 SGDLS and CDR2 YYNGEE. V lost 3 bases, J lost 0 bases, and 10 bases lay in between. As regards this clone: Its antigen is undetermined.

The TCR comes from an adult in good health. The starting material was peripheral blood, obtained on day 0 of AZD1222 vaccination. This chain links TRBV9 with TRBJ1-6; TRBD1 might be the D (5 bases). The CDR3 nucleotides are TGTGCCAGCAGCGCCTCAGGGAGCTCCTATAATTCACCCCTCCACTTT. Protein product: CASSASGSSYNSPLHF.